These 4 T cell receptor beta chains were all obtained from the same sample, sequenced in a study of Graves' ophthalmopathy and Graves' hyperthyroidism. Amplified material comprised TCR beta CDR3 regions derived from RNA transcripts. An initial RT-PCR round employing HTBI primers preceded a second-round multiplex PCR. TCRdb fed the multiplex PCR reads into MiXCR, producing one record per CDR3 protein. Of about 740,000 distinct CDR3 sequences detected, approximately 40% appear once; the ten largest clones hold approximately 43%. Sequenced input: peripheral blood. These receptors were collected from an adult man with Graves' ophthalmopathy.

This clonotype has only a few counts. The V call is TRBV25-1, the J call TRBJ2-2; TRBD1 matches at 10 bases. V shed 6 bases and J 4 bases; nucleotides not matched to a gene: 11. Germline V gene data show CDR1 as MGHDK and CDR2 as SYGVNS. The CDR3 extends over 17 amino acids. The CDR3 protein is CASSLSLGQGGTGELFF. CDR3 bases: TGTGCCAGCAGCTTATCGTTAGGACAGGGGGGCACCGGGGAGCTGTTTTTT.

A single count supports this clonotype. The chain employs TRBV29-1 and TRBJ2-5; perhaps TRBD2 as D (6 bases). V gave up 4 bases and J gave up 7 bases, with 16 bases separating them. CDR1 and CDR2 (germline): SQVTM, ANQGSEA. CDR3 length: 13 residues. CDR3 nucleotides: TGCAGCGTTGGCCATAGCGGAGGAGGGACCCAGTACTTC. Protein sequence: CSVGHSGGGTQYF. The variable domain in full, with the rest retrieved from reference TRBV29-1 and TRBJ2-5, is SAVISQKPSRDICQRGTSLTIQCQVDSQVTMMFWYRQQPGQSLTLIATANQGSEATYESGFVIDKFPISRPNLTFSTLTVSNMSPEDSSIYLCSVGHSGGGTQYFGPGTRLLVL.

This clonotype was counted only a few times. The rearrangement uses TRBV11-2 and TRBJ2-5; tentatively, D is TRBD2 (5 bases). V gave up 3 bases and J gave up 2 bases, with 16 bases separating them. The CDR3 is 16 residues long. Germline CDR1 is SGHAT and CDR2 is FQNNGV. The CDR3 DNA is TGTGCCAGCAGCTTGTCCCCCGGACGGGGACAAGAGACCCAGTACTTC. It translates to CASSLSPGRGQETQYF.

In this sample, this clonotype turned up once. V usage is TRBV7-9 and J usage is TRBJ1-2; no definite D call. With 3 bases removed from V and 8 bases from J, the gap between germline ends came to 22 bases. Germline CDR1 is SEHNR and CDR2 is FQNEAQ (reference sequence). This CDR3 is 16 amino acids long. The CDR3 loop is CASSFASGASTGGYTF. As DNA, the CDR3 is TGTGCCAGCAGCTTTGCTAGCGGAGCCAGTACGGGAGGCTACACCTTC.